These 22 T cell receptor beta chains originate from one sample sequenced in a study of blood T cell repertoires in COVID-19. TCRdb keeps only in-frame clones here, not all; method: immunoSEQ multiplex PCR. The sample yields about 160,000 clones, around 83% seen once. Sequences were obtained from peripheral blood. The origin of the receptors is a man aged 40-49 years with acute or convalescent COVID-19.

The chain uses TRBV10-1 and TRBJ1-1; 7 bases align to TRBD1. Germline V gives CDR1 WNHNN, CDR2 SYGVQD (reference sequence). Trimming at V came to 6 bases and at J to 1 base, leaving 8 bases not matched to a gene. The CDR3 is 15 residues long. The CDR3 coding sequence is TGCGCCAGCAGAACAACAGGGGCCAGGAACACTGAAGCTTTCTTT. Its translation: CASRTTGARNTEAFF.

The chain employs TRBV12-5 and TRBJ1-5, with a weak D call TRBD1 (6 bases). The germline V gene has CDR1 LGHNT and CDR2 FRNRAP. V lost 8 bases to trimming and J lost 2 bases, with 7 bases between them. The CDR3 spans 12 residues. CDR3 nucleotide sequence: TGTGCTAGTAACAGGGGCAATCAGCCCCAGCATTTT. Protein product: CASNRGNQPQHF.

J is TRBJ2-2 and V is TRBV10-3; a weak D match, TRBD1 (6 bases). Between the trimmed V and J ends, which lost 9 bases and 5 bases, there was a span of 13 bases. The CDR3 is made up of 13 amino acids. Per the germline V gene, CDR1 is ENHRY and CDR2 is SYGVKD. The CDR3 region has the DNA TGTGCCATTCGACAGGCCCCTACCGGGGAGCTGTTTTTT. Protein: CAIRQAPTGELFF.

The chain uses TRBV28 and TRBJ1-4; tentatively, D is TRBD1 (6 bases). The CDR3 is 12 residues long. In germline, CDR1 is MDHEN, CDR2 SYDVKM. V was trimmed by 3 bases and J by 13 bases, leaving 12 bases between them. CDR3 sequence: CASSLKQGRLFF. CDR3 in DNA: TGTGCCAGCAGTTTGAAACAGGGCAGACTGTTTTTT.

The chain is built from TRBV6-5 and TRBJ2-2; 8 positions match TRBD1. With V trimmed by 7 bases and J by 2 bases, 3 bases remained unmatched. The CDR3 length is 14 residues. Looked up from germline, CDR1 is MNHEY and CDR2 is SVGAGI. CDR3 amino acids: CASTGGLNTGELFF. The CDR3 DNA reads TGTGCCAGCACAGGGGGCCTAAACACCGGGGAGCTGTTTTTT.

The chain recombines TRBV5-5 with TRBJ2-7; 7 bases are shared with TRBD1. Germline CDR1 is SGHKS and CDR2 is YYEKEE (reference sequence). The CDR3 has 14 residues. V dropped 4 bases and J dropped 5; count of bases not matched to a gene: 9. The CDR3 region is CASSPRQGTDEQYF. CDR3 sequence (DNA): TGTGCCAGCAGCCCAAGACAGGGTACCGACGAGCAGTACTTC.

The chain couples TRBV3-1 (or the pseudogene TRBV3-2) to TRBJ2-1; 7 bases align to TRBD1. CDR1 is LGHDT and CDR2 is YNNKEL in the germline V gene (reference sequence). The CDR3 runs to 14 residues. V dropped 6 bases and J dropped 8; count of bases not matched to a gene: 10. This CDR3 reads CASRATGARDEQFF. In DNA form, the CDR3 reads TGTGCCAGCAGGGCTACAGGGGCGAGGGATGAGCAGTTCTTC.

The rearrangement uses TRBV7-2 and TRBJ2-3; D gene uncertain. The germline V gene encodes CDR1 SGHTA and CDR2 FQGNSA. This CDR3 spans 16 amino acids. V was shortened by 0 bases and J by 2 bases, with 12 bases between the two germline ends. The CDR3 region has the DNA TGTGCCAGCAGCTTAGCTCCAGGAATTTCCACAGATACGCAGTATTTT. Translated: CASSLAPGISTDTQYF.

The CDR3 coding sequence is TGTGCCAGCAGCCTAGTCCCGGGACAGGGCTCACCAACTAATGAAAAACTGTTTTTT. This gives the protein CASSLVPGQGSPTNEKLFF. The chain employs TRBV7-9 and TRBJ1-4, with 9 bases matching TRBD1. Germline CDR1 reads SEHNR; CDR2 reads FQNEAQ (reference sequence). After removal of 5 bases from V and 0 bases from J, the junction contained 13 bases not matched to a gene. The CDR3 length is 19 residues.

The V gene is TRBV7-2, the J gene TRBJ1-4; D is uncertain. Germline CDR1 and CDR2: SGHTA and FQGNSA. CDR3 length: 14 amino acids. The V and J ends lost 1 base and 3 bases respectively, with 6 bases between them. The CDR3 sequence is CASSLGLPNEKLFF. The CDR3 DNA follows: TGTGCCAGCAGCTTAGGGCTGCCTAATGAAAAACTGTTTTTT.

The genes are TRBV21-1 and TRBJ1-2; the D call TRBD1 from the table was never checked on the DNA. TRBV21-1 is described as a pseudogene. This CDR3 region has 16 residues. The CDR3 DNA sequence: TGTGCCAGCAGGCGCCCCCGAACTCGACAGTCCTATGGCTACACCTTC. Translation gives CASRRPRTRQSYGYTF.

This clone has more than one count but fewer than ten. The V gene is TRBV11-2, the J gene TRBJ2-7; 9 bases agree with TRBD2. The CDR3 runs 17 residues. The germline CDR1 and CDR2 sequences are SGHAT and FQNNGV. V lost 5 bases and J lost 1; bases outside the gene matches: 12. The CDR3 reads CASSVSVAGGSSYEQYF. CDR3 sequence (DNA): TGTGCCAGCAGCGTAAGCGTGGCGGGGGGGTCTTCCTACGAGCAGTACTTC. Together with reference TRBV11-2 and TRBJ2-7, the CDR3 gives the full variable domain: EAGVAQSPRYKIIEKRQSVAFWCNPISGHATLYWYQQILGQGPKLLIQFQNNGVVDDSQLPKDRFSAERLKGVDSTLKIQPAKLEDSAVYLCASSVSVAGGSSYEQYFGPGTRLTVT.

This chain joins TRBV10-3 and TRBJ1-1, with a tentative D call TRBD1 (5 bases). CDR1 is ENHRY and CDR2 is SYGVKD in the germline V gene. The CDR3 length is 13 residues. V was pared by 7 bases and J by 5 bases, with 14 bases between. CDR3 sequence reads: CAITAGGSTEAFF. Here the CDR3 DNA reads TGTGCCATCACCGCCGGGGGGTCTACTGAAGCTTTCTTT.

The rearrangement links TRBV29-1 to TRBJ1-5, with 7 bases aligning to TRBD1. In germline, CDR1 is SQVTM, CDR2 ANQGSEA. V was clipped by 5 bases and J by 1 base; unmatched bases: 5. This CDR3 is built from 14 residues. The CDR3 DNA reads TGCAGCGTTACAGGGGTAGGAAGCAATCAGCCCCAGCATTTT. Translating gives CSVTGVGSNQPQHF.

The chain uses TRBV3-1 (or the pseudogene TRBV3-2) and TRBJ2-2, with 8 bases aligning to TRBD2. The ends lost 0 bases at V and 6 bases at J; junction bases unmatched: 6. The CDR3 is 16 residues long. The germline CDR1 and CDR2 sequences are LGHDT and YNNKEL (reference sequence). This chain's CDR3 is CASSQDSREGAGELFF. The CDR3, as DNA: TGTGCCAGCAGCCAAGATTCACGGGAGGGAGCCGGGGAGCTGTTTTTT.

Written as DNA, the CDR3 is TGTGCCACCAGCAGAGGAGGGAGCTATGGCTACACCTTC. Its protein product is CATSRGGSYGYTF. V gene TRBV15 combines with J gene TRBJ1-2; D is ambiguous. With 1 base removed from V and 4 bases from J, the gap between germline ends came to 7 bases. The germline V gene has CDR1 LNHNV and CDR2 YYDKDF (reference sequence). The CDR3 is 13 residues long.

DNA for the CDR3: TGTGCCAGCAGCTTAGCGACAGGGGGCGCGGGTTTGGTTGGCTACACCTTC. This encodes CASSLATGGAGLVGYTF. This rearrangement joins TRBV7-8 to TRBJ1-2; the match to TRBD1 covers 10 bases. This CDR3 region has 17 residues. From germline, CDR1 is SGHVS and CDR2 FQNEAQ. With V trimmed by 0 bases and J by 7 bases, 11 bases remained unmatched.

This chain connects TRBV24-1 to TRBJ1-2; tentative D call: TRBD1 (6 bases). V lost 4 bases and J 4 bases, leaving 15 bases between the germline ends. The CDR3 loop spans 15 amino acids. The germline CDR1 and CDR2 sequences are KGHDR and SFDVKD. The CDR3: CATSEHRTDLYGYTF. The CDR3 nucleotides read TGTGCCACCAGTGAACATCGGACAGACCTCTATGGCTACACCTTC.

Only one count was recorded for this clone. The chain joins TRBV28 to TRBJ1-5, with TRBD1 matching over 11 bases. The CDR3 loop spans 15 amino acids. The trim removed 5 bases at V and 7 bases at J, leaving 7 bases unmatched. The V gene's germline CDR1 is MDHEN and CDR2 SYDVKM. The CDR3, as DNA: TGTGCCAGCAGTATTACGGGACAGGGGGACCAGCCCCAGCATTTT. Translating it yields CASSITGQGDQPQHF.

V is TRBV5-8 and J is TRBJ1-1; 10 bases match TRBD1. This CDR3 is built from 16 residues. Trimming removed 2 bases from V and 0 bases from J; junction bases left unmatched: 4. Per the germline V gene, CDR1 is SGHTS and CDR2 is YDEGEE. The CDR3 DNA is TGTGCCAGCAGCTTAGACAGGGGGCGCGTGAACACTGAAGCTTTCTTT. Its translation: CASSLDRGRVNTEAFF.

This chain joins TRBV5-1 and TRBJ2-1; weak D call: TRBD2 (5 bases). The V and J ends lost 4 bases and 10 bases respectively, with 12 bases between them. The CDR3 loop spans 12 amino acids. CDR1 and CDR2 from the germline V gene are SGHRS and YFSETQ. The CDR3 coding sequence is TGCGCCAGCAGCAACGGACTTCTAGAGCAGTTCTTC. Translated: CASSNGLLEQFF.

The rearrangement joins TRBV7-9 to TRBJ1-2, with D possibly matching TRBD1 (5 bases). The germline gives CDR1 SEHNR, CDR2 FQNEAQ (reference sequence). Trimming removed 2 bases from V and 2 bases from J, with 9 bases in between. The CDR3 has 14 amino acids. Written as DNA, the CDR3 is TGTGCCAGCAGCTTACAGGGAGGAAACTATGGCTACACCTTC. This codes for CASSLQGGNYGYTF.